The rows below give T cell receptor beta chains drawn from one sample of a study of T cells after yellow fever vaccination. TCRdb recomputed calls from the 5' RACE reads with MiXCR, one row per CDR3 protein. Of about 350,000 distinct CDR3 sequences listed, roughly 8.3% are singletons. Here the sequenced sample was PBMCs, taken around 45 days after the first yellow fever vaccination. Every receptor here comes from a man between 18 and 29 years old who received the YFV17D yellow fever vaccine. The CDR3 runs from the conserved cysteine through the conserved F or W. The order of the fields is CDR3 DNA, CDR3 protein, V gene, D gene, J gene, clone size. D genes are given only for firm matches. Where a row states a size, it is once, few, many or the class of an expanded clone; other rows omit it.

TGTGCCAGCAGCTTGGAGGTGTGGGAGAACACTGAAGCTTTCTTT CASSLEVWENTEAFF TRBV5-4 NA TRBJ1-1 many
TGCGCCAGCAGCTTGGACGGGGCCTACGAGCAGTACTTC CASSLDGAYEQYF TRBV5-1 NA TRBJ2-7 many
TGTGCCAGCAGTTTCGTGCCCGAGGAGACCCAGTACTTC CASSFVPEETQYF TRBV12-3/TRBV12-4 NA TRBJ2-5 many
TGTGCCAGCAGCTTACTGGGCAGGGCCTATGGCTACACCTTC CASSLLGRAYGYTF TRBV7-9 NA TRBJ1-2 few
TGTGCCAGCAGCCAGGACGGAGACCCTTTCTACGAGCAGTACTTC CASSQDGDPFYEQYF TRBV3-1 NA TRBJ2-7 NA
TGTGCCAGCAGTTACTCGACTCGCAATCAGCCCCAGCATTTT CASSYSTRNQPQHF TRBV6-2/TRBV6-3 NA TRBJ1-5 few
TGTGCCAGCAGTCCAGACTCGGACGGTTTTGAAAAACTGTTTTTT CASSPDSDGFEKLFF TRBV6-1 NA TRBJ1-4 few
TGCGCCAGCAGCCAGGGATGGACAAATCAGCCCCAGCATTTT CASSQGWTNQPQHF TRBV4-3 NA TRBJ1-5 NA
TGCAGCGCCCTGGACAGTGTAACCTATGGCTACACCTTC CSALDSVTYGYTF TRBV29-1 NA TRBJ1-2 few
TGTGCCAGCAGTTTAACGGGGGTTCAGCCCCAGCATTTT CASSLTGVQPQHF TRBV12-3/TRBV12-4 NA TRBJ1-5 NA
TGTGCCAGCAGCGGGCACTTACAGGGCTTAGGCTACACCTTC CASSGHLQGLGYTF TRBV11-2 NA TRBJ1-2 few
TGTGCCAGCAGGGGTTCCCCGGGGACGAATGAGCAGTTCTTC CASRGSPGTNEQFF TRBV7-2 NA TRBJ2-1 few
TGTGCCAGCAGCCGTTCCAGCTCCTACAATGAGCAGTTCTTC CASSRSSSYNEQFF TRBV7-2 NA TRBJ2-1 many
TGCAGTGCAGGGGACGGCGTAGTCACTGAAGCTTTCTTT CSAGDGVVTEAFF TRBV20-1 NA TRBJ1-1 NA
TGTGCCAGCAGTCGAACGCATCCGGACGAGCAGTACTTC CASSRTHPDEQYF TRBV12-3/TRBV12-4 NA TRBJ2-7 few
TGCGCCAGCAGCTATCGGGGCTCAAATGAGCAGTTCTTC CASSYRGSNEQFF TRBV5-1 NA TRBJ2-1 few
TGCGCCAGCATCGTACGACAGGGTTGGAACACCGGGGAGCTGTTTTTT CASIVRQGWNTGELFF TRBV23-1 TRBD1 TRBJ2-2 NA
TGTGCCAGCACCGGGGACACTCAAGCTTTCTTT CASTGDTQAFF TRBV11-2 NA TRBJ1-1 NA
TGTGCCAGCACTCGCTTCACCGGGGAGCTGTTTTTT CASTRFTGELFF TRBV6-2/TRBV6-3 NA TRBJ2-2 NA
TGTGCCAGTAGTACGGCGGTTCCTGGGGCCAACGTCCTGACTTTC CASSTAVPGANVLTF TRBV19 NA TRBJ2-6 few
TGTGCCAGCAGCGAACAGAGCACAGATACGCAGTATTTT CASSEQSTDTQYF TRBV11-2 NA TRBJ2-3 many
TGTGCCATCAGTGCGGACACCATGAACACTGAAGCTTTCTTT CAISADTMNTEAFF TRBV10-3 NA TRBJ1-1 NA
TGTGCCAGCAGCGTAGGCGGGATCACAGATACGCAGTATTTT CASSVGGITDTQYF TRBV9 NA TRBJ2-3 NA
TGTGCCAGCAGGGACGGTCGTGGAAACACCATATATTTT CASRDGRGNTIYF TRBV25-1 NA TRBJ1-3 NA
TGTGCCAGCACGACAGGGGGCAATGAGCAGTTCTTC CASTTGGNEQFF TRBV27 TRBD1 TRBJ2-1 few
TGTGCCAGCAGTTACCCGGACAGGTCCACCCAGTACTTC CASSYPDRSTQYF TRBV6-6 TRBD1 TRBJ2-5 NA
TGCGCCAGCAGCTTGAGTCCAGGGGAGAATGAGCAGTTCTTC CASSLSPGENEQFF TRBV5-1 NA TRBJ2-1 NA
TGTGCCAGCAGCCAAGGCCCCCGGGTTGGACAGAGAACCTACGAGCAGTACTTC CASSQGPRVGQRTYEQYF TRBV4-2 NA TRBJ2-7 few
TGTGCCAGCAGCCAAGACAAGTACAATGAGCAGTTCTTC CASSQDKYNEQFF TRBV14 NA TRBJ2-1 many
TGCAGTGCTAGACGGACTAGCGGGGGGGCGTACCAAGAGACCCAGTACTTC CSARRTSGGAYQETQYF TRBV20-1 TRBD2 TRBJ2-5 few
TGCGCCAGCAGCCGACAGGGGTTGGTGGCTAATGAAAAACTGTTTTTT CASSRQGLVANEKLFF TRBV4-3 TRBD1 TRBJ1-4 NA
TGTGCCAGCAGACCCACAGGGCCGCCTGGAAACACCATATATTTT CASRPTGPPGNTIYF TRBV6-1 NA TRBJ1-3 few
TGTGCCAGCAGCTGGTCAGGGGTTACTGAAGCTTTCTTT CASSWSGVTEAFF TRBV7-3 NA TRBJ1-1 NA
TGTGCCAGTAGGACGGACTACCTCACAGATACGCAGTATTTT CASRTDYLTDTQYF TRBV19 NA TRBJ2-3 NA
TGCGCCAGCAAAATCGGGCCTGCGATCGAGCAGTACTTC CASKIGPAIEQYF TRBV10-2 NA TRBJ2-7 few
TGTGCCAGCAGCCGCACTAGCGGGGGGGCGGCAGATACGCAGTATTTT CASSRTSGGAADTQYF TRBV6-1 TRBD2 TRBJ2-3 NA
TGCAGTGCTATGGTGATAACTCCGGGACAGCCAAGGGATGGCTACACCTTC CSAMVITPGQPRDGYTF TRBV20-1 TRBD1 TRBJ1-2 few
TGTGCCACCAGCAACCGGGGGAGGGGCGCAGGAGAGCAGTACTTC CATSNRGRGAGEQYF TRBV15 TRBD2 TRBJ2-7 NA
TGTGCCAGCAGTTGGCGGACTAGAACAGATACGCAGTATTTT CASSWRTRTDTQYF TRBV2 TRBD2 TRBJ2-3 many
TGTGCCAGCAGCTTAGCCTACTACGAGCAGTACTTC CASSLAYYEQYF TRBV5-6 NA TRBJ2-7 few
TGTGCCAGCAGCTTTGATCAAGAGACCCAGTACTTC CASSFDQETQYF TRBV5-4 NA TRBJ2-5 few
TGCGCCAGCAGCCAAGATAGCGGGGCAATACAAGAGACCCAGTACTTC CASSQDSGAIQETQYF TRBV4-3 TRBD2 TRBJ2-5 NA
TGCGCCAGCAGCTTGGCGGGTTATAGCAATCAGCCCCAGCATTTT CASSLAGYSNQPQHF TRBV5-1 NA TRBJ1-5 many
TGCAGTGCTAGAGAAATGGAGCCGGCAGATACGCAGTATTTT CSAREMEPADTQYF TRBV20-1 NA TRBJ2-3 NA
TGTGCCAGCAGCTTAGAAAGGAGGATCGAAAAACTGTTTTTT CASSLERRIEKLFF TRBV7-2 NA TRBJ1-4 NA
TGTGCCAGCAGCTTGCGGGCAAGGGATTCACCCCTCCACTTT CASSLRARDSPLHF TRBV5-5 NA TRBJ1-6 many
TGTGCCAGCAGTTTTAGCGGGGGGGCCCGCAAAAACATTCAGTACTTC CASSFSGGARKNIQYF TRBV28 TRBD2 TRBJ2-4 NA
TGTGCCAGCAGTTACTTACGTCAGGGAATCGAGAATCAGCCCCAGCATTTT CASSYLRQGIENQPQHF TRBV6-2/TRBV6-3 NA TRBJ1-5 NA
TGTGCCACCAGTGATACGACTAGCAATGAGCAGTTCTTC CATSDTTSNEQFF TRBV24-1 NA TRBJ2-1 many
TGTGCCAGCTCACCACCATCACAGGGATTGAACACTGAAGCTTTCTTT CASSPPSQGLNTEAFF TRBV18 NA TRBJ1-1 few
TGTGCCAGCAGTCCCTCGACAGGGGGCAGTGTCGGTCAGCCCCAGCATTTT CASSPSTGGSVGQPQHF TRBV12-3/TRBV12-4 TRBD1 TRBJ1-5 NA
TGCGCCAGCAGCCGCTTGGGGACAGGGATGGTCCCAGAGACCCAGTACTTC CASSRLGTGMVPETQYF TRBV4-1 TRBD1 TRBJ2-5 NA
TGTGCCAGCAGCCCCCGCCTCGGACAGGGGACAAACTATGGCTACACCTTC CASSPRLGQGTNYGYTF TRBV4-2 TRBD1 TRBJ1-2 NA
TGCGCCAGCAGCTGGGTCGGGGCAGATACGCAGTATTTT CASSWVGADTQYF TRBV5-1 NA TRBJ2-3 NA